The next 14 T cell receptor beta chains were all read from a single sample in a study of CD8 T cells in cerebrospinal fluid in Alzheimer's disease. TCRdb derives one entry per CDR3 protein from the 10x single-cell sequencing reads, leaving out DNA. Its table lists under 800 distinct CDR3 sequences. Sequencing used cerebrospinal fluid. These receptor sequences come from a human donor with Alzheimer's disease.

This clonotype is identified as medium-sized from frequency. The genes are TRBV28 and TRBJ1-2; TCRdb's assignment of TRBD1 cannot be checked, as there is no DNA. The germline gives CDR1 MDHEN, CDR2 SYDVKM. The CDR3 length is 15 residues. The CDR3 here is CASSLPSGQGNGYTF.

Judged by frequency, this clonotype is medium-sized. The genes are TRBV9 and TRBJ2-3; TCRdb designates TRBD2, a call that cannot be tested without DNA. CDR3 length: 18 amino acids. From germline, CDR1 is SGDLS and CDR2 YYNGEE. CDR3 amino acids: CASSVAMRRSGGPDTQYF.

This chain uses TRBV11-1 with TRBJ2-3. CDR3 length equals 12 residues. The V gene's germline CDR1 is SGHAT and CDR2 FQDESV (reference sequence). The CDR3 here is CASSLAFDTQYF.

This clonotype registers large by frequency. CDR3 loop: CASSPSMRGGETQYF. The chain combines TRBV3-1 with TRBJ2-5; TCRdb indicates TRBD2, and absent DNA this call remains unverified. The CDR3 has 15 residues. CDR1 and CDR2 (germline): LGHDT, YNNKEL (reference sequence).

In terms of frequency, this clonotype is large. The V gene is TRBV20-1, the J gene TRBJ1-2; the TCRdb D gene call, TRBD1, has no DNA to confirm it. The CDR3 consists of 13 residues. Germline lookup yields CDR1 DFQATT and CDR2 SNEGSKA (reference sequence). The CDR3: CSAGTVLNYGYTF.

The chain is built from TRBV6-2 or TRBV6-3 and TRBJ1-1. Germline V gives CDR1 MNHEY, CDR2 SVGEGT. The CDR3 has 16 amino acids. The chain's CDR3 is CASSYVSGNMNTEAFF.

Measured by frequency, this clonotype is medium-sized. The rearrangement joins TRBV5-4 to TRBJ2-5; TCRdb reports TRBD2, a call that lacks DNA to check it against. There are 15 residues in the CDR3. Germline-derived CDR1 and CDR2 are SGHNT and YYREEE (reference sequence). CDR3 protein: CASSSGLVTVETQYF.

Judged by frequency, this clonotype is medium-sized. CDR3 sequence reads: CASSLNSGVYETQYF. The chain uses TRBV5-8 and TRBJ2-5; the TCRdb call, TRBD1, lacks DNA for checking. Germline V CDR1 and CDR2: SGHTS, YDEGEE. The CDR3 runs to 15 residues.

The chain links TRBV7-7 to TRBJ2-1. CDR1 SSHAT and CDR2 FNYEAQ come from the germline V gene (reference sequence). CDR3 length equals 13 residues. The CDR3 spells CASSLAPANEQFF.

This clonotype ranks as large (0.1 to 1%) in terms of frequency. This chain uses TRBV5-5 with TRBJ2-2. Germline V lookup: CDR1 SGHKS, CDR2 YYEKEE (reference sequence). CDR3 size: 16 residues. The CDR3 loop reads CASSLVGSSNTGELFF.

The chain employs TRBV18 and TRBJ2-5. This CDR3 contains 16 residues. The germline gives CDR1 KGHSH, CDR2 LQKENI. CDR3 sequence reads: CASSPPAGLNGETQYF.

The chain links TRBV28 to TRBJ2-5; TCRdb's D call of TRBD1 is untestable without DNA. The germline V gene has CDR1 MDHEN and CDR2 SYDVKM. This CDR3 is 12 amino acids long. This chain's CDR3 is CASSWGDETQYF.

This clonotype registers medium-sized by frequency. This chain joins TRBV7-9 and TRBJ2-1; the D call of TRBD1 rests on TCRdb alone, since no DNA is present to check it. The CDR3 totals 15 residues. CDR1 and CDR2 from the germline V gene are SEHNR and FQNEAQ (reference sequence). The CDR3 sequence is CASSLLEDRANEQFF.

CDR3 in amino acids: CASSIGWTSGRAGAKNIQYF. V usage is TRBV19 and J usage is TRBJ2-4; TCRdb lists TRBD2, though no DNA is available to test this call. The CDR3 consists of 20 residues. Germline loops: CDR1 LNHDA, CDR2 SQIVND (reference sequence).